This TCR beta chain was found in a study of blood T cells in healthy people across ages. Turning to this clonotype: The antigen is unknown.

CDR3 size: 14 residues. Germline V gene sequence: CDR1 SGDLS, CDR2 YYNGEE. Trimming pared 4 bases from V and 9 bases from J, leaving 18 bases between. Extractions gave at least 5.5 micrograms of total RNA per sample. General study results and limits: Percentage of naive T cells showed a strong correlation with TCR beta diversity. Per million T cells, TCR beta diversity dropped roughly linearly as age increased.

Next came a second PCR, run for about 7 to 12 cycles, which used a sample-barcoded 5' primer along with a J-beta primer mix. TCRdb used MiXCR to reprocess the 5' RACE reads, holding one entry per CDR3 protein. The sample lists around 500,000 distinct CDR3 sequences; 45% to 55% were seen once. The chain couples TRBV9 to TRBJ2-3; D may be TRBD2 (6 bases). The sequencing sample was made of blood. This clonotype was sampled from an elderly man in good health. The CDR3 DNA is TGTGCCAGCAGCTTCTCTCGGGGGATGGGGACGCAGTATTTT. Its translation is CASSFSRGMGTQYF.